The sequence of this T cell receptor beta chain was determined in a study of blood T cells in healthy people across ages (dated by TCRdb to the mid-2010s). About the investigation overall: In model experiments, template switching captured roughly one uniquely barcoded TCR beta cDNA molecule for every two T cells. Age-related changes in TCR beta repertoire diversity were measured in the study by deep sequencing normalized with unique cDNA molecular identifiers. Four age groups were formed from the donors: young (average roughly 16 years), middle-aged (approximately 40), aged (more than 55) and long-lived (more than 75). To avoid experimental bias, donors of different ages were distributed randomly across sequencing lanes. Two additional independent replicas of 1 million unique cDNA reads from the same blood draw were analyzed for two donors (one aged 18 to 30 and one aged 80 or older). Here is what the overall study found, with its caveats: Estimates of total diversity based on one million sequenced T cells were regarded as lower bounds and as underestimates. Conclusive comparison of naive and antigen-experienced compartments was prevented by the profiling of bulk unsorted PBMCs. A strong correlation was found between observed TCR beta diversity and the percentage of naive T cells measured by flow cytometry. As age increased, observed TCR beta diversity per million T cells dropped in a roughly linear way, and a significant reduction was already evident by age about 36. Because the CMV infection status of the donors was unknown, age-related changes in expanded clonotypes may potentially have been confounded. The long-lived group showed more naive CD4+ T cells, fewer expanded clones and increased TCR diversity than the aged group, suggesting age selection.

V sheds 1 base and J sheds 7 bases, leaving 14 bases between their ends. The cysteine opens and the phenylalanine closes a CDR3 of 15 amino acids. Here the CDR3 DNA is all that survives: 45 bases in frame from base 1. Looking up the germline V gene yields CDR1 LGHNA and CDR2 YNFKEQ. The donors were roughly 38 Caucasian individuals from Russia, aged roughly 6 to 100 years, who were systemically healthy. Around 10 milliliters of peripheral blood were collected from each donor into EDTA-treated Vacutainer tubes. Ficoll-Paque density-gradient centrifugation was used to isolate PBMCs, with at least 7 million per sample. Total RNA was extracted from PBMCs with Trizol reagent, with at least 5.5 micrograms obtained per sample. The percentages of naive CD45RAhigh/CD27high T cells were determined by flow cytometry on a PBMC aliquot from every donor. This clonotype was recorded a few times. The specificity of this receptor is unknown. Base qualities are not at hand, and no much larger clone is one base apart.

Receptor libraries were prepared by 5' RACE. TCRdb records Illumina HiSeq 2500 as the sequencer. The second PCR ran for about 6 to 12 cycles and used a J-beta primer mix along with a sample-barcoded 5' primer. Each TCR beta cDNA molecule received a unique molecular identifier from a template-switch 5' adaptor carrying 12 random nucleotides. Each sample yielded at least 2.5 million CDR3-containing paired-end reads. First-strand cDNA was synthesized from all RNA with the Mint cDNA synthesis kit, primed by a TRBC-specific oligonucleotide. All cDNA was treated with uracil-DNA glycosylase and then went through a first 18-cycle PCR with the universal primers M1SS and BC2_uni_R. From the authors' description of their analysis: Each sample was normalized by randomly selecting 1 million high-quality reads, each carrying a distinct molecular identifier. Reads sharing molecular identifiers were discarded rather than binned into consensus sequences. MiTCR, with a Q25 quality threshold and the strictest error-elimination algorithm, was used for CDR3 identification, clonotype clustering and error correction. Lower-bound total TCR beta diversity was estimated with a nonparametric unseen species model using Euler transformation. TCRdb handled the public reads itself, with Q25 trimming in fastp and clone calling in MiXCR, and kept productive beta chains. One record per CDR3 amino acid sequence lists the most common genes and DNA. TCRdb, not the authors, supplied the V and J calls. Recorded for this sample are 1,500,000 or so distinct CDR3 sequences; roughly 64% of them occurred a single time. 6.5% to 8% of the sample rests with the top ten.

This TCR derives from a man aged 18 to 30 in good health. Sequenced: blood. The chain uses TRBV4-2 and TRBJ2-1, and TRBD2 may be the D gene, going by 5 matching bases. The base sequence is TGTGCCAGCAGCCAAGGGACTCCACACAATAATGAGCAGTTCTTC. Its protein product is CASSQGTPHNNEQFF.